The T cell receptor beta chain under discussion was sequenced for a study of blood T cell repertoires in COVID-19. Study background: The United States, Italy and Spain provided the acute and convalescent COVID-19 samples.

Study processing details: Amplification of reference gene primers was used by the study to estimate nucleated cell counts. Data came from immunoSEQ multiplex PCR; TCRdb stores just in-frame clones and leaves some out. V, J and clone size were drawn from that table, and D and trimming were deduced from the DNA. The table includes about 110,000 clones, about 85% detected once. The junction had 7 bases not matched to a gene; V was cut back by 7 bases and J by 2 bases. This CDR3 comprises 14 residues. Germline V gene data show CDR1 as SGHRS and CDR2 as YFSETQ. The sequencing input was peripheral blood. This chain uses TRBV5-1 with TRBJ2-5; 8 positions match TRBD2. This TCR came from a woman aged 70 to 79 with acute or convalescent COVID-19. The CDR3 here is CASRLSGTQETQYF. The CDR3 nucleotides are TGCGCCAGCCGCCTTAGCGGGACACAAGAGACCCAGTACTTC.